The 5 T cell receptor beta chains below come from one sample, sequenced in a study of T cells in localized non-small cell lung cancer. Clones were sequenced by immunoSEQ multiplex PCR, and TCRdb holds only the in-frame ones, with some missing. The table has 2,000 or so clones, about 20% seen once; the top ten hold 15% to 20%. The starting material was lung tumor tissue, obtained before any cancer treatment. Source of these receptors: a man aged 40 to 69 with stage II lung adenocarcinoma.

CDR3 region: CASRTGTDNTGELFF. The DNA for the CDR3 is TGTGCCAGCAGAACCGGGACAGATAACACCGGGGAGCTGTTTTTT. The J gene is TRBJ2-2, the V gene TRBV11-3, with 7 bases matching TRBD1. CDR3 size: 15 residues. Germline-derived CDR1 and CDR2 are SGHNT and YENEEA. The ends lost 6 bases at V and 2 bases at J; junction bases unmatched: 6.

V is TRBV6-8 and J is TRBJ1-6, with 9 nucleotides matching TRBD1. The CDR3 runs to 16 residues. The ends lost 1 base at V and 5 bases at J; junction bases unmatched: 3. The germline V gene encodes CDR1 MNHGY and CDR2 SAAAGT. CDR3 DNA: TGTGCCAGCAGTTACTTCCGACAGGGGGATAATTCACCCCTCCACTTT. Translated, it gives CASSYFRQGDNSPLHF.

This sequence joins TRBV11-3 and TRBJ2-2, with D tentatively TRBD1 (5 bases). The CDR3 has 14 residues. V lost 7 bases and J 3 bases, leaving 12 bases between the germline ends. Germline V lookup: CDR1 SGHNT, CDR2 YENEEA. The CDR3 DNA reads TGTGCCAGCACCAAATCAGGGTACACCGGGGAGCTGTTTTTT. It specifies CASTKSGYTGELFF. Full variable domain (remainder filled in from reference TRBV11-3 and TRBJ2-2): EAGVVQSPRYKIIEKKQPVAFWCNPISGHNTLYWYLQNLGQGPELLIRYENEEAVDDSQLPKDRFSAERLKGVDSTLKIQPAELGDSAVYLCASTKSGYTGELFFGEGSRLTVL.

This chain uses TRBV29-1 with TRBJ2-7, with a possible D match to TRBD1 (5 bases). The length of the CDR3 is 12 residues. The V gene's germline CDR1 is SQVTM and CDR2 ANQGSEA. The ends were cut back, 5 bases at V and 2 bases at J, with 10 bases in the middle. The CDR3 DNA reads TGCAGCGTTACAGGCGCCGCCTACGAGCAGTACTTC. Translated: CSVTGAAYEQYF.

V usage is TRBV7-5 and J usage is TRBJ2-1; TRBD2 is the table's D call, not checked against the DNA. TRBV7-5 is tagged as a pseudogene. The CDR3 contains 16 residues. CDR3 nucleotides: TGTGCCAGCAGCCCCGAGGGCCCTCGAGGTAACAATGAGCAGTTCTTC. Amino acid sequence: CASSPEGPRGNNEQFF.